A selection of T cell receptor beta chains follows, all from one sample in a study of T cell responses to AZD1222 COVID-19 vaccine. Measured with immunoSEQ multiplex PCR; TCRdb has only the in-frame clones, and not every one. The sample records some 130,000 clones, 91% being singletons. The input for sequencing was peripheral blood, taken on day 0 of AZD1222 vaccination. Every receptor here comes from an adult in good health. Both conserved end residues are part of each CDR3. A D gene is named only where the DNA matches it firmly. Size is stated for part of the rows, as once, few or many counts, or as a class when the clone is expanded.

CATRAGWGQETQYF	TGTGCCACCCGAGCGGGATGGGGCCAAGAGACCCAGTACTTC	.	TRBD2	TRBV5-4	TRBJ2-5
CASSNTGKLFF	TGTGCCAGCAGTAACACAGGGAAACTGTTTTTT	once	.	TRBV6-5	TRBJ1-4
CASGLPPGVWNEQFF	TGTGCTAGTGGTTTGCCTCCGGGAGTTTGGAATGAGCAGTTCTTC	.	.	TRBV12-5	TRBJ2-1
CSVEDWRLQYNEQFF	TGCAGCGTTGAAGATTGGCGGCTCCAGTACAATGAGCAGTTCTTC	.	.	TRBV29-1	TRBJ2-1
CASSTVGQDYETQYF	TGTGCCAGCAGCACCGTGGGACAGGATTACGAGACCCAGTACTTC	.	TRBD1	TRBV6-5	TRBJ2-5
CASSLVRDRVYEQYF	TGTGCCAGCAGTTTAGTAAGGGACAGGGTCTACGAGCAGTACTTC	.	TRBD1	TRBV28	TRBJ2-7
CASSQDRVGGGEKLFF	TGTGCCAGCAGCCAAGATCGTGTGGGGGGCGGTGAAAAACTGTTTTTT	.	.	TRBV4-2	TRBJ1-4
CASSQTSRFISNQPQHF	TGCGCCAGCAGCCAGACGTCAAGGTTTATAAGCAATCAGCCCCAGCATTTT	few	.	TRBV4-1	TRBJ1-5
CASSSGTGNSPLHF	TGCGCCAGCAGCTCCGGGACAGGGAATTCACCCCTCCACTTT	.	TRBD1	TRBV5-1	TRBJ1-6
CASSSPVQGGRTYNEQFF	TGTGCCAGCAGTTCGCCAGTACAAGGCGGGAGAACCTACAATGAGCAGTTCTTC	.	TRBD2	TRBV6-2/TRBV6-3	TRBJ2-1
CASSVGLNYEQYF	TGTGCCAGCAGCGTCGGACTTAACTACGAGCAGTACTTC	.	.	TRBV9	TRBJ2-7
CASSVPDRKTGYTF	TGTGCCAGCAGTGTCCCCGACAGGAAAACGGGCTACACCTTC	.	.	TRBV2	TRBJ1-2
CASSFVMDYNEQFF	TGTGCCAGCAGCTTTGTGATGGACTACAATGAGCAGTTCTTC	.	.	TRBV5-6	TRBJ2-1
CASSFNRDTEAFF	TGCGCCAGCAGCTTCAACAGGGACACTGAAGCTTTCTTT	.	.	TRBV5-1	TRBJ1-1
CASTPRHKPQHF	TGTGCCAGCACGCCCCGCCACAAACCCCAGCATTTT	.	.	TRBV28	TRBJ1-5
CASSDRASDAF	TGTGCCAGCAGTGACAGGGCTTCAGATGCCTTC	few	.	TRBV2	TRBJ1-2
CASSQQRTSGRPYNEQFF	TGTGCCAGTAGTCAACAGAGGACTAGCGGGCGTCCCTACAATGAGCAGTTCTTC	.	TRBD2	TRBV19	TRBJ2-1
CASSLFFGTGNSPLHF	TGTGCCAGCAGTTTATTTTTCGGGACAGGGAATTCACCCCTCCACTTT	.	TRBD1	TRBV27	TRBJ1-6
CASTLTQGRSEAFF	TGTGCCAGCACCCTGACCCAGGGTAGGTCTGAAGCTTTCTTT	.	.	TRBV2	TRBJ1-1
CSVNVGNTIYF	TGCAGCGTTAACGTGGGAAACACCATATATTTT	.	.	TRBV29-1	TRBJ1-3
CASSGPLGNQPQHF	TGTGCCAGCAGCGGACCCCTCGGCAATCAGCCCCAGCATTTT	.	.	TRBV6-2/TRBV6-3	TRBJ1-5
CASSPTPGEQFF	TGTGCCAGCTCCCCTACGCCGGGTGAGCAGTTCTTC	.	.	TRBV18	TRBJ2-1
CASSLVGQPQETQYF	TGTGCCAGCAGCTTAGTGGGACAGCCTCAAGAGACCCAGTACTTC	once	TRBD1	TRBV11-2	TRBJ2-5
CASSRDPPGLEIYNEQFF	TGTGCCAGTAGCAGGGACCCGCCGGGACTGGAGATCTACAATGAGCAGTTCTTC	.	.	TRBV19	TRBJ2-1
CASSFRQGPYEQYF	TGTGCCAGCAGCTTCCGACAGGGTCCCTACGAGCAGTACTTC	.	TRBD1	TRBV5-6	TRBJ2-7
CASSEVRDAGELFF	TGTGCCAGCAGCGAAGTACGGGACGCCGGGGAGCTGTTTTTT	.	.	TRBV28	TRBJ2-2
CASISGLGGANVLTF	TGTGCCAGCATCAGCGGGCTTGGTGGGGCCAACGTCCTGACTTTC	once	.	TRBV11-2	TRBJ2-6
CASSTSGDYNEQFF	TGTGCCAGTAGTACTAGCGGGGACTACAATGAGCAGTTCTTC	.	TRBD2	TRBV19	TRBJ2-1